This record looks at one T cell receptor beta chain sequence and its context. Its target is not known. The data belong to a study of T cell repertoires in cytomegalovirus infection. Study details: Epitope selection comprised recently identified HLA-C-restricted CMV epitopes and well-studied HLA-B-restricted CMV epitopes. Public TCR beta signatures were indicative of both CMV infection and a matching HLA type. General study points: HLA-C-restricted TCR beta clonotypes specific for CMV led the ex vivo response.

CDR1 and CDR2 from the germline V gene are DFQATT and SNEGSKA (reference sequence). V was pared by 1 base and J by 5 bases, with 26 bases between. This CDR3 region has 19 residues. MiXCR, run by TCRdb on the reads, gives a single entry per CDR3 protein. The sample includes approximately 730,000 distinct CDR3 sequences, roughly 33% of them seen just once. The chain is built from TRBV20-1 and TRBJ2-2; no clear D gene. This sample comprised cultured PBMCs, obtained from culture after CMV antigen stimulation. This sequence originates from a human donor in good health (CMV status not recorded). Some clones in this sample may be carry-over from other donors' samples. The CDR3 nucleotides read TGCAGTGCTAGAGTCGGTTTTTCACGTTCCGGAAGATCTACCGGGGAGCTGTTTTTT. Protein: CSARVGFSRSGRSTGELFF.